The 31 T cell receptor beta chains presented below share a single source sample, sequenced in a study of breast tumors, draining lymph nodes, adjacent tissues. Using its own MiXCR run on the multiplex PCR reads, TCRdb lists one record per CDR3 protein. The repertoire holds approximately 100,000 distinct CDR3 sequences, about 20% seen once, with less than 1.5% in the top ten. The lymph nodes were axillary draining lymph nodes from breast cancer patients. The sample consisted of axillary lymph node tissue. The origin of the receptors is a female donor with breast cancer. Some clones in this sample may be carry-over from other donors' samples.

This clonotype has just a few counts. This clone may be a read error of a much larger clone one base away. This rearrangement joins TRBV5-1 to TRBJ2-7, with 9 nucleotides matching TRBD1. This CDR3 comprises 15 residues. CDR1 is SGHRS and CDR2 is YFSETQ in the germline V gene. CDR3 nucleotide sequence: TGCGCCAGCAGCTTGCTACCGGGACAGGGCCTCGAGCAGTGCTTC. It yields the protein CASSLLPGQGLEQCF.

This clonotype was counted many times. CDR3 coding DNA: TGCAGTGCTAGAGTCCTGGGAGATACGCAGTATTTT. It is translated as CSARVLGDTQYF. The genes are TRBV20-1 and TRBJ2-3; D uncertain. This CDR3 comprises 12 residues. V lost 1 base and J 5 bases, leaving 7 bases between the germline ends. Germline loops: CDR1 DFQATT, CDR2 SNEGSKA (reference sequence).

This clonotype was seen ten or more times. The CDR3: CSASPNTGELFF. The CDR3 DNA follows: TGCAGTGCTAGCCCTAACACCGGGGAGCTGTTTTTT. The chain is built from TRBV20-1 and TRBJ2-2; no firm D call. Germline loops: CDR1 DFQATT, CDR2 SNEGSKA (reference sequence). Trimming cost V 3 bases and J 2 bases, with 4 bases left between them. This CDR3 is 12 amino acids long.

This chain joins TRBV12-5 and TRBJ1-1; maybe TRBD1 (5 bases). The length of the CDR3 is 15 residues. Germline V gene lookup returns CDR1 LGHNT and CDR2 FRNRAP. V shed 7 bases and J shed 5 bases, with 20 bases lying between them. Written as DNA, the CDR3 is TGTGCTAGTGCCCTAGACCCAGGGAGAGAGACTGAAGCTTTCTTT. It encodes CASALDPGRETEAFF. Supplemented by reference TRBV12-5 and TRBJ1-1, the full variable domain reads DARVTQTPRHKVTEMGQEVTMRCQPILGHNTVFWYRQTMMQGLELLAYFRNRAPLDDSGMPKDRFSAEMPDATLATLKIQPSEPRDSAVYFCASALDPGRETEAFFGQGTRLTVV.

This clonotype was picked up a small number of times. One base away lies a much larger clone, so this may be a sequencing read error. The J gene is TRBJ2-5, the V gene TRBV7-3; D perhaps matches TRBD2 (5 bases). CDR1 is SGHTA, CDR2 FQGTGA, per germline. There are 13 residues in the CDR3. The CDR3 DNA sequence: TGTGCCGGCAGCCCGCTAGCCGGAGAGACCCAGTACTTC. This encodes CAGSPLAGETQYF.

This clonotype was counted many times. V gene TRBV6-4 combines with J gene TRBJ2-2; D call uncertain. The CDR3 is 14 residues long. The germline V and J ends were trimmed by 8 bases and 0 bases, with 10 bases remaining between them. Germline V gives CDR1 MRHNA, CDR2 SNTAGT. Here the CDR3 reads CASSVGPNTGELFF. The CDR3, as DNA: TGTGCCAGCTCCGTAGGTCCGAACACCGGGGAGCTGTTTTTT.

This clonotype was counted at least ten times. The chain joins TRBV24-1 to TRBJ2-1, with 7 positions matching TRBD2. The germline V gene has CDR1 KGHDR and CDR2 SFDVKD. V lost 2 bases and J lost 12; bases outside the gene matches: 3. The CDR3 sequence is 12 residues long. CDR3 DNA: TGTGCCACCAGTGATTCCAGCGGGACGCAGTTCTTC. Translation: CATSDSSGTQFF.

This clonotype has only a few counts. This may arise from a read error, as a much more abundant clone is one base away. The chain uses TRBV24-1 and TRBJ2-7; D gene uncertain. The CDR3 loop spans 14 amino acids. The germline gives CDR1 KGHDR, CDR2 SFDVKD. CDR3 residues: CAISDFRRPYEQYF. CDR3 in DNA: TGTGCCATCAGTGATTTTAGGAGACCCTACGAGCAGTACTTC.

This rearrangement joins TRBV5-1 to TRBJ1-1; D may be TRBD1 (5 bases). Germline V gene lookup returns CDR1 SGHRS and CDR2 YFSETQ. V was pared by 4 bases and J by 1 base, with 14 bases between. This CDR3 is built from 15 residues. The CDR3 nucleotides read TGCGCCAGCAGCCTAGGGACGGTACAGAACACTGAAGCTTTCTTT. Its translation: CASSLGTVQNTEAFF.

This clonotype was found many times. The chain uses TRBV20-1 and TRBJ2-5; D might be TRBD2 (7 bases). Germline CDR1 and CDR2: DFQATT and SNEGSKA (reference sequence). This CDR3 spans 14 amino acids. Trimming cost V 5 bases and J 4 bases, with 17 bases left between them. The CDR3 loop is CSALGGGAGETQYF. Written as DNA, the CDR3 is TGCAGTGCTTTGGGGGGGGGGGCCGGAGAGACCCAGTACTTC.

Remarks on this clonotype: A single base separates this from a much larger clone, so it may be a read error. This rearrangement joins TRBV5-1 to TRBJ2-2; D remains unclear. The CDR3 consists of 12 residues. Germline V gene data show CDR1 as SGHRS and CDR2 as YFSETQ. CDR3 nucleotides: TGCGCCAGCAGCTCGGACGGAGCAGAGCCGTTTTTT. Its translation: CASSSDGAEPFF.

The CDR3 spells CSARDPRRLDYGYTF. The CDR3 DNA is TGCAGTGCTAGAGACCCCCGACGTTTGGACTATGGCTACACCTTC. The chain couples TRBV20-1 to TRBJ1-2, with D uncertain. CDR3 size: 15 residues. Trimming stripped 0 bases from V and 3 bases from J, with 14 bases between. Germline values: CDR1 DFQATT, CDR2 SNEGSKA (reference sequence).

This clonotype was seen ten or more times. An end of the junction does not agree with germline; a read error may underlie this. The genes are TRBV4-1 and TRBJ1-6; D might be TRBD1 (6 bases). This CDR3 comprises 16 residues. Germline CDR1 and CDR2: MGHRA and YSYEKL. CDR3 region: CASSQGPEGVTYPYAF. The CDR3 nucleotides read TGCGCCAGCAGCCAAGGCCCGGAGGGGGTCACCTACCCATATGCGTTT.

This clonotype was detected many times. CDR3 sequence reads: CASSPGAINTGELFF. CDR3 nucleotides: TGTGCCAGCAGCCCAGGGGCGATTAACACCGGGGAGCTGTTTTTT. This chain uses TRBV7-3 with TRBJ2-2, with D tentatively TRBD1 (6 bases). In germline, CDR1 is SGHTA, CDR2 FQGTGA. The V gene lost 5 bases and the J gene lost 2 bases, with 12 bases spanning the gap. The CDR3 length is 15 residues. Full variable domain (outside the CDR3, taken from reference TRBV7-3 and TRBJ2-2): GAGVSQTPSNKVTEKGKYVELRCDPISGHTALYWYRQSLGQGPEFLIYFQGTGAADDSGLPNDRFFAVRPEGSVSTLKIQRTERGDSAVYLCASSPGAINTGELFFGEGSRLTVL.

This clonotype was seen at least ten times. The chain joins TRBV5-6 to TRBJ1-3, with D tentatively TRBD1 (6 bases). Trimming left V 0 bases short and J 0 bases short, with 13 bases between. Germline CDR1 and CDR2: SGHDT and YYEEEE. CDR3 length equals 17 residues. The CDR3, as DNA: TGTGCCAGCAGCTTGGGGGGGCTAGGCCGCTCTGGAAACACCATATATTTT. This encodes CASSLGGLGRSGNTIYF.

This clonotype was counted at least ten times. This sequence joins TRBV4-1 and TRBJ2-7; no clear D. Trimming took off 4 bases at V and 3 bases at J, with 13 bases between the two ends. The CDR3 runs 14 residues. The germline V gene encodes CDR1 MGHRA and CDR2 YSYEKL. CDR3 sequence reads: CASSLPGRFYEQYF. CDR3 in DNA: TGCGCCAGCAGCCTCCCCGGGCGGTTCTACGAGCAGTACTTC.

This clonotype was picked up many times. The gene calls are TRBV7-2 and TRBJ1-5; D gene ambiguous. V lost 3 bases and J lost 4, with 10 bases in between. CDR3 length: 14 residues. CDR1 and CDR2 from the germline V gene are SGHTA and FQGNSA. CDR3 loop: CASSFATVNQPQHF. CDR3 nucleotides: TGTGCCAGCAGCTTTGCTACGGTGAATCAGCCCCAGCATTTT.

This clonotype was picked up many times. CDR3 residues: CASRQGSSTDTQYF. The CDR3 DNA reads TGTGCCAGCAGACAGGGGTCGAGCACAGATACGCAGTATTTT. The chain links TRBV2 to TRBJ2-3, with 7 positions matching TRBD1. Germline-derived CDR1 and CDR2 are SNHLY and FYNNEI. The V gene end was trimmed by 6 bases and the J gene end by 0 bases; junction bases not matched to a gene: 3. This CDR3 is built from 14 residues. Full variable domain (missing parts from reference TRBV2 and TRBJ2-3): EPEVTQTPSHQVTQMGQEVILRCVPISNHLYFYWYRQILGQKVEFLVSFYNNEISEKSEIFDDQFSVERPDGSNFTLKIRSTKLEDSAMYFCASRQGSSTDTQYFGPGTRLTVL.

This clonotype was seen repeatedly, ten times or more. The genes are TRBV6-5 and TRBJ2-1; D may be TRBD1 (6 bases). The CDR3 sequence is 15 residues long. Germline-derived CDR1 and CDR2 are MNHEY and SVGAGI. The germline V and J ends were trimmed by 7 bases and 4 bases, with 17 bases remaining between them. DNA for the CDR3: TGTGCCAGCACCCCAAGGCGGCAGGGGTACAATGAGCAGTTCTTC. Its translation: CASTPRRQGYNEQFF.

This clonotype has ten or more counts. The chain uses TRBV3-1 and TRBJ2-7; no definite D call. V was clipped by 3 bases and J by 4 bases, with 19 bases between them. The CDR3 is made up of 16 amino acids. CDR1 LGHDT and CDR2 YNNKEL come from the germline V gene (reference sequence). Here the CDR3 reads CASSHVLEIQDYEQYF. Written as DNA, the CDR3 is TGTGCCAGCAGCCATGTACTCGAAATCCAGGATTACGAGCAGTACTTC.

This clonotype was found many times. The V call is TRBV20-1, the J call TRBJ1-2, with D unresolved. The germline V gene encodes CDR1 DFQATT and CDR2 SNEGSKA (reference sequence). V lost 4 bases and J lost 5, with 8 bases in between. The CDR3 runs to 11 residues. In DNA form, the CDR3 reads TGCAGTGCTATGGACCTTTATGGCTACACCTTC. Translation: CSAMDLYGYTF.

This clonotype was detected many times. The chain carries TRBV4-1 and TRBJ2-1; no reliable D call. This CDR3 comprises 11 residues. The V gene's germline CDR1 is MGHRA and CDR2 YSYEKL. The V gene lost 2 bases and the J gene lost 9 bases, with 5 bases spanning the gap. CDR3 sequence: CASSQTREQFF. The DNA of the CDR3 is TGCGCCAGCAGCCAAACGCGTGAGCAGTTCTTC.

This clonotype has a count of ten or more. The rearrangement joins TRBV20-1 to TRBJ1-5, with D unresolved. V was cut by 6 bases and J by 1 base, with 10 bases left in between. There are 13 residues in the CDR3. Germline V lookup: CDR1 DFQATT, CDR2 SNEGSKA (reference sequence). DNA of the CDR3: TGCAGTGCGGGTGGACTGAGCAATCAGCCCCAGCATTTT. This sequence encodes CSAGGLSNQPQHF.

Many counts were recorded for this clonotype. The chain uses TRBV6-4 and TRBJ2-7; weak D call: TRBD2 (5 bases). Germline V gene data show CDR1 as MRHNA and CDR2 as SNTAGT. With 7 bases removed from V and 5 bases from J, the gap between germline ends came to 15 bases. The CDR3 is made up of 13 amino acids. CDR3 amino acids: CASMRAGSDEQYF. As DNA, the CDR3 is TGTGCCAGCATGAGGGCAGGATCTGACGAGCAGTACTTC.

Many counts were recorded for this clonotype. The chain uses TRBV4-1 and TRBJ2-5; D may be TRBD1 (6 bases). The CDR3 runs to 15 residues. CDR1 and CDR2 (germline): MGHRA, YSYEKL. Trimming stripped 0 bases from V and 6 bases from J, with 14 bases between. This chain's CDR3 is CASSQDLARGQTQYF. CDR3 in DNA: TGCGCCAGCAGCCAAGATTTAGCCAGGGGTCAGACCCAGTACTTC.

This chain joins TRBV27 and TRBJ2-1; 7 nucleotides line up with TRBD1. V shed 5 bases, J shed 15 bases, and the junction held 10 bases outside the gene matches. Germline V lookup: CDR1 MNHEY, CDR2 SMNVEV (reference sequence). The CDR3 runs 12 residues. CDR3 residues: CASSETGTLRFF. The CDR3 coding sequence is TGTGCCAGCAGTGAGACAGGGACCCTTAGGTTCTTC.

This clonotype was detected many times. The rearrangement uses TRBV19 and TRBJ2-7, with 9 bases identical to TRBD1. Per germline, CDR1 LNHDA and CDR2 SQIVND (reference sequence). After removal of 3 bases from V and 2 bases from J, the junction contained 5 bases not matched to a gene. The CDR3 has 15 residues. CDR3 sequence: CASSMPGQGTYEQYF. The CDR3 DNA follows: TGTGCCAGTAGTATGCCGGGACAGGGAACCTACGAGCAGTACTTC.

Ten or more counts support this clonotype. This chain connects TRBV5-1 to TRBJ2-5; weak D call: TRBD2 (7 bases). V lost 0 bases and J 5 bases, leaving 14 bases between the germline ends. The CDR3 runs 15 residues. Germline CDR1 and CDR2: SGHRS and YFSETQ. As DNA, the CDR3 is TGCGCCAGCAGCTTGGTACTAGCGAGGGGGGAGACCCAGTACTTC. It codes for CASSLVLARGETQYF.

This clonotype was counted only a few times. One base away lies a much larger clone, so this may be a sequencing read error. The chain employs TRBV29-1 and TRBJ1-2; tentatively, D is TRBD1 (5 bases). The CDR3 loop spans 14 amino acids. Germline lookup yields CDR1 SQVTM and CDR2 ANQGSEA. With 7 bases removed from V and 0 bases from J, the gap between germline ends came to 15 bases. CDR3 loop: CSAYPTDANYGYTF. The CDR3 nucleotides read TGCAGCGCTTACCCGACAGATGCTAACTATGGCTACACCTTC.

This clonotype was seen repeatedly, ten times or more. This chain joins TRBV4-2 and TRBJ2-5; TRBD2 matches 8 bases. The V gene end was trimmed by 0 bases and the J gene end by 6 bases; junction bases not matched to a gene: 9. The CDR3 sequence is 16 residues long. The germline V gene encodes CDR1 LGHNA and CDR2 YNFKEQ. The CDR3 here is CASSQELAGGLQTQYF. CDR3 DNA: TGTGCCAGCAGCCAAGAGTTGGCGGGGGGTCTGCAGACCCAGTACTTC.

The chain joins TRBV27 to TRBJ2-1, with D uncertain. Trimming took 4 bases from V and 2 from J, leaving 3 bases between them. The CDR3 has 12 residues. The germline V gene has CDR1 MNHEY and CDR2 SMNVEV (reference sequence). CDR3 residues: CASSSPYNEQFF. The CDR3 DNA follows: TGTGCCAGCAGTTCTCCCTACAATGAGCAGTTCTTC.